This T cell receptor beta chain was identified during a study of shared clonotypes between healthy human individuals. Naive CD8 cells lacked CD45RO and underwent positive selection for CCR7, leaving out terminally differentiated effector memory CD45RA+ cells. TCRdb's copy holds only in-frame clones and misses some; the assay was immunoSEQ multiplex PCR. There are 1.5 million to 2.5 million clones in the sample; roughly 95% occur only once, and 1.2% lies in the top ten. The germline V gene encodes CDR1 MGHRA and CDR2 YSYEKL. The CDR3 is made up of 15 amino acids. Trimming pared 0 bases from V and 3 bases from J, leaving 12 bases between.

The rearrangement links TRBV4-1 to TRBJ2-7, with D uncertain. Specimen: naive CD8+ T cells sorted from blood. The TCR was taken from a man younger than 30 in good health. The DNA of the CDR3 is TGCGCCAGCAGCCAAGATCTGACGGCCTTCTACGAGCAGTACTTC. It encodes CASSQDLTAFYEQYF.